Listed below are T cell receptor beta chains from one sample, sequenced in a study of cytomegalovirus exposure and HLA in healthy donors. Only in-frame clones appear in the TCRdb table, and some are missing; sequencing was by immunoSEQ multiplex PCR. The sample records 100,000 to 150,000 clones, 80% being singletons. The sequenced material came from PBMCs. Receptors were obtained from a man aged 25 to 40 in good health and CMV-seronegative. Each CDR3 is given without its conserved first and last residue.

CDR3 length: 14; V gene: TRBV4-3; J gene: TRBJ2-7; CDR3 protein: ASSLDSDRGPYEQY
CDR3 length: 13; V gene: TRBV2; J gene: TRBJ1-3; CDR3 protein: ASSELRSSGNTIY
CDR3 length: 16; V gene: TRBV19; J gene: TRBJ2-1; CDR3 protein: ASSRTGAAPSSYNEQF
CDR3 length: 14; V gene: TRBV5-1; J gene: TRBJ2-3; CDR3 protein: ASSFSQRRFTDTQY
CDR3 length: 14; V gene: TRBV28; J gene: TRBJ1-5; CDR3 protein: ASSSRGGGSNQPQH
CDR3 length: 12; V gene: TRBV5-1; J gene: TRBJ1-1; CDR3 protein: ASSLGVQRTEAF
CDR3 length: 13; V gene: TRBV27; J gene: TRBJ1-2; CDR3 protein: ASSLAPQGRNGYT
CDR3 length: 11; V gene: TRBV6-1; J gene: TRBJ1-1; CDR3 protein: ASSEQGNTEAF
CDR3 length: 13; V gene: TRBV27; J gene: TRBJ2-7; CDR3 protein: ASSSEREGIYEQY
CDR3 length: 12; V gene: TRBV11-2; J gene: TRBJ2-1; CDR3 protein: ASSFWEPYNEQF
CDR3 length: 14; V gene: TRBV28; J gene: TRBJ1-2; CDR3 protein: ASSRDRVAPPYGYT
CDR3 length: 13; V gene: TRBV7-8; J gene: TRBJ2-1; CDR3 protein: ASKEAGGIYNEQF
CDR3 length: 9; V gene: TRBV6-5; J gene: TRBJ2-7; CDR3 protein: ASSYYGEQY
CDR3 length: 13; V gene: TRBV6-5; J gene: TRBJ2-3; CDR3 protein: ASSYSTSGDGTQY
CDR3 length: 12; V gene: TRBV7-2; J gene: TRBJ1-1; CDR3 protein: ASSPQPGQVEAF
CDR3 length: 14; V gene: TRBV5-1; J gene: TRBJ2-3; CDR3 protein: ASSPGRQQSTDTQY
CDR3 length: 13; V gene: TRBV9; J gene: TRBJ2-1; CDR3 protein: ASTLGLATHNEQF
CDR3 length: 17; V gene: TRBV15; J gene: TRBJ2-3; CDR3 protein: ATSRDNPAGVTSTDTQY
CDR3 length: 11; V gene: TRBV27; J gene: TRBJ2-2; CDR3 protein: ASGFAGTGELF
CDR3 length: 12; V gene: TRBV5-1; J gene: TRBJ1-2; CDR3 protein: ASSWSQGGDGYT
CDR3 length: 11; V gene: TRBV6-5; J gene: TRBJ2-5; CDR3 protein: ASTPGFQETQY
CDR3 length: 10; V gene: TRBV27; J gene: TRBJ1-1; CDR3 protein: ASRTGGTEAF
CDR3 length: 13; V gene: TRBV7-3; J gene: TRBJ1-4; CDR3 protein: ASSPLGGAGEKLF
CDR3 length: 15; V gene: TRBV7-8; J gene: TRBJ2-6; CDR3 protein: ASSLRTGNSGANVLT
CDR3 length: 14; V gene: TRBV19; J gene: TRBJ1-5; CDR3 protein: ASSPFRDRNYQPQH
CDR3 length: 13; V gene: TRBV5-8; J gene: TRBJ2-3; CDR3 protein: ASSLGGYSTDTQY
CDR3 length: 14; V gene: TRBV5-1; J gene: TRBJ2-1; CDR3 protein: ASTSSSGREYNEQF
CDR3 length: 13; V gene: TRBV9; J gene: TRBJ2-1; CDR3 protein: ASSVAGGGYNEQF
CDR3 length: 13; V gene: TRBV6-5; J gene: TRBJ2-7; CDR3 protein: ASSYSEREGWEQY
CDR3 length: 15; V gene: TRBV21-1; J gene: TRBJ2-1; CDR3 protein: ASSARVGDREGNEQF
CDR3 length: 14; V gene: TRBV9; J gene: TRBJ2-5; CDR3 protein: ASSVGPRGTQETQY
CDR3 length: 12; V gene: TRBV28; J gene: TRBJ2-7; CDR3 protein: ASSLGLAGYEQY
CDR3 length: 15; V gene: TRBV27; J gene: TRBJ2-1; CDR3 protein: ASSPPRTGTNLYEQF
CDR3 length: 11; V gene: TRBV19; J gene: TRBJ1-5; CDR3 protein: ASRSQGNQPQH
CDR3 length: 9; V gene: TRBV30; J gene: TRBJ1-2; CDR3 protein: AWTGYYGYT
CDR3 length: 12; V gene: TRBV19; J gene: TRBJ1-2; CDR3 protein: ASTQGQLSYGYT
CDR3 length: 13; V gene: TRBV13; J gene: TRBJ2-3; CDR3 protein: ASSSSGPSTDTQY
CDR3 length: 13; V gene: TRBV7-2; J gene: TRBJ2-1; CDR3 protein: ASSLGTGGTNEQF
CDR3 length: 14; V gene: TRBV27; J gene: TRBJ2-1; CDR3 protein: ASSPPYSGRVYEQF
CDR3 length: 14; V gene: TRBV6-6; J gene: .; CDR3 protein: ASRSLPGLGLHEQY
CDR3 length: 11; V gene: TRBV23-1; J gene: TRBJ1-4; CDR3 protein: ASGGTGDEKLF
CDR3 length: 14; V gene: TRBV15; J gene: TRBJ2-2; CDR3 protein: ATSRVGRGLTGELF
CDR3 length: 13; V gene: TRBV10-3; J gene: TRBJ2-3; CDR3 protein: AISGPGQGADTQY
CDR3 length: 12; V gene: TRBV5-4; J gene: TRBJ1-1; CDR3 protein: ASRWGPGAREAF
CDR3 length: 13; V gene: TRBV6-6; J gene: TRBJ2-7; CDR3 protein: ASSDRTSGLAEQY
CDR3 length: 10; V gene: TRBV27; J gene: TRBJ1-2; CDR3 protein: ASSLRGLGYT
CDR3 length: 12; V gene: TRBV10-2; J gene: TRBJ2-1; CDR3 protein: ASIGTSGDNEQF
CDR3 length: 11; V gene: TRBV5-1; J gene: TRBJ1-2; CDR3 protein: ASSPDSGGGYT
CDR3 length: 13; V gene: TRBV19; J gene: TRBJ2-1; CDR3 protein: ASSMGLAEYNEQF
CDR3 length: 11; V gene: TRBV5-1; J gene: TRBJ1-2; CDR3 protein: ASSPGQGYGYT
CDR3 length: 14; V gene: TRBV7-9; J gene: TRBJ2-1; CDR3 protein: ASSFGTGLTINEQF